The rows below give T cell receptor beta chains drawn from one sample of a study of shared clonotypes between healthy human individuals. Sequencing used immunoSEQ multiplex PCR; TCRdb keeps in-frame clones, though not all of them. The sample holds under 1,100,000 clones; about 75% are singletons and the top ten take 1.5%. The sequenced sample was memory CD4+ T cells sorted from blood. These receptors all come from a man younger than 30 in good health. Each CDR3 is given with its conserved first and last residue. Fields, in order: V gene, clone size, D gene, J gene, CDR3 protein, CDR3 DNA. A D gene is named only where the DNA matches it firmly. Only part of the rows carry a size: once, few, many, or a class if the clone is expanded.

V gene: TRBV10-3; clone size: -; D gene: TRBD2; J gene: TRBJ2-1; CDR3 protein: CATTTSAYNEQFF; CDR3 DNA: TGTGCCACGACGACTAGCGCATACAATGAGCAGTTCTTC
V gene: TRBV19; clone size: few; D gene: TRBD1; J gene: TRBJ1-5; CDR3 protein: CASSMGQGGGQPQHF; CDR3 DNA: TGTGCCAGTAGTATGGGGCAGGGGGGAGGTCAGCCCCAGCATTTT
V gene: TRBV2; clone size: -; D gene: -; J gene: TRBJ2-7; CDR3 protein: CASTQSTGPYEQYF; CDR3 DNA: TGTGCCAGCACTCAATCAACAGGGCCCTACGAGCAGTACTTC
V gene: TRBV10-3; clone size: -; D gene: TRBD1; J gene: TRBJ2-7; CDR3 protein: CATTPGQSSYEQYF; CDR3 DNA: TGTGCCACCACACCGGGACAGTCTTCCTACGAGCAGTACTTC
V gene: TRBV5-3; clone size: -; D gene: TRBD1; J gene: TRBJ1-4; CDR3 protein: CARTDPCWQGVREKLFF; CDR3 DNA: TGTGCCCGAACGGACCCTTGTTGGCAGGGGGTAAGGGAAAAACTGTTTTTT
V gene: TRBV4-1; clone size: -; D gene: -; J gene: TRBJ2-7; CDR3 protein: CASSQDPGLLRREQYF; CDR3 DNA: TGCGCCAGCAGCCAAGATCCGGGACTCCTACGAAGGGAGCAGTACTTC
V gene: TRBV7-9; clone size: -; D gene: -; J gene: TRBJ2-1; CDR3 protein: CASSLLGVNNEQFF; CDR3 DNA: TGTGCCAGCAGCTTACTGGGGGTGAACAATGAGCAGTTCTTC
V gene: TRBV5-1; clone size: -; D gene: -; J gene: TRBJ1-2; CDR3 protein: CASRLGPGISYGYTF; CDR3 DNA: TGCGCCAGCAGACTGGGCCCAGGGATCAGCTATGGCTACACCTTC
V gene: TRBV6-5; clone size: -; D gene: TRBD1; J gene: TRBJ1-6; CDR3 protein: CASSYGTGRPGSPLHF; CDR3 DNA: TGTGCCAGCAGTTACGGGACAGGGCGTCCCGGCTCACCCCTCCACTTT
V gene: TRBV4-1; clone size: -; D gene: -; J gene: TRBJ1-5; CDR3 protein: CASSPGRAGQPQHF; CDR3 DNA: TGCGCCAGCAGCCCGGGACGGGCCGGTCAGCCCCAGCATTTT
V gene: TRBV28; clone size: many; D gene: TRBD1; J gene: TRBJ1-3; CDR3 protein: CASSLFGQGALGNTIYF; CDR3 DNA: TGTGCCAGCAGTTTATTCGGACAGGGGGCTCTGGGAAACACCATATATTTT
V gene: TRBV7-2; clone size: once; D gene: -; J gene: TRBJ2-2; CDR3 protein: CASSDWDNTGELFF; CDR3 DNA: TGTGCCAGCAGCGACTGGGACAACACCGGGGAGCTGTTTTTT
V gene: TRBV18; clone size: many; D gene: -; J gene: TRBJ1-1; CDR3 protein: CASSPLSTVNTEAFF; CDR3 DNA: TGTGCCAGCTCACCCTTAAGCACGGTGAACACTGAAGCTTTCTTT
V gene: TRBV30; clone size: -; D gene: -; J gene: TRBJ2-4; CDR3 protein: CAWGAKIQYF; CDR3 DNA: TGTGCCTGGGGGGCTAAGATTCAGTACTTC
V gene: TRBV5-6; clone size: -; D gene: TRBD2; J gene: TRBJ2-2; CDR3 protein: CASSFGGTSGRGYTGELFF; CDR3 DNA: TGTGCCAGCAGCTTTGGCGGGACTAGCGGGAGAGGGTACACCGGGGAGCTGTTTTTT
V gene: TRBV19; clone size: -; D gene: -; J gene: TRBJ2-5; CDR3 protein: CASSYSTGRQETQYF; CDR3 DNA: TGTGCCAGTAGCTACTCCACGGGGCGGCAAGAGACCCAGTACTTC
V gene: TRBV6-4; clone size: -; D gene: -; J gene: TRBJ2-5; CDR3 protein: CASSLETQYF; CDR3 DNA: TGTGCCAGCTCCTTGGAGACCCAGTACTTC
V gene: TRBV2; clone size: -; D gene: TRBD1; J gene: TRBJ1-2; CDR3 protein: CASSGETGKNGYTF; CDR3 DNA: TGTGCCAGCAGTGGAGAGACAGGGAAGAATGGCTACACCTTC
V gene: TRBV2; clone size: -; D gene: -; J gene: TRBJ2-1; CDR3 protein: CASSARASYNEQFF; CDR3 DNA: TGTGCCAGCAGTGCCCGCGCCTCCTACAATGAGCAGTTCTTC
V gene: TRBV2; clone size: many; D gene: -; J gene: TRBJ1-1; CDR3 protein: CATTTGNTEAFF; CDR3 DNA: TGTGCCACTACGACTGGGAACACTGAAGCTTTCTTT
V gene: TRBV10-3; clone size: -; D gene: TRBD1; J gene: TRBJ1-1; CDR3 protein: CAISEESTGQAFF; CDR3 DNA: TGTGCCATCAGTGAGGAATCGACAGGGCAAGCTTTCTTT
V gene: TRBV11-2; clone size: -; D gene: TRBD2; J gene: TRBJ2-1; CDR3 protein: CASSSVLAGVYNEQFF; CDR3 DNA: TGTGCCAGCAGCTCGGTACTAGCGGGAGTCTACAATGAGCAGTTCTTC
V gene: TRBV18; clone size: -; D gene: -; J gene: TRBJ1-4; CDR3 protein: CASSPPDRSNEKLFF; CDR3 DNA: TGTGCCAGCTCACCTCCGGACAGATCTAATGAAAAACTGTTTTTT
V gene: TRBV7-7; clone size: -; D gene: TRBD2; J gene: TRBJ2-3; CDR3 protein: CASSLGLGGGTDTQYF; CDR3 DNA: TGTGCTAGCAGCTTAGGATTGGGGGGGGGCACAGATACGCAGTATTTT
V gene: TRBV5-4; clone size: -; D gene: -; J gene: TRBJ1-4; CDR3 protein: CASSEKGPANEKLFF; CDR3 DNA: TGTGCCAGCAGCGAGAAGGGTCCCGCTAATGAAAAACTGTTTTTT
V gene: TRBV5-6; clone size: -; D gene: TRBD1; J gene: TRBJ1-5; CDR3 protein: CASSPSGTGRGGYNQPQHF; CDR3 DNA: TGTGCCAGCAGCCCGTCCGGGACAGGGCGGGGAGGCTACAATCAGCCCCAGCATTTT
V gene: TRBV2; clone size: -; D gene: TRBD2; J gene: TRBJ2-7; CDR3 protein: CASSYASGTYEQYF; CDR3 DNA: TGTGCCAGCAGCTACGCTAGCGGAACCTACGAGCAGTACTTC
V gene: TRBV4-2; clone size: -; D gene: TRBD2; J gene: TRBJ2-5; CDR3 protein: CASSPPGLAQETQYF; CDR3 DNA: TGTGCCAGCAGCCCACCGGGACTAGCCCAAGAGACCCAGTACTTC
V gene: TRBV5-1; clone size: few; D gene: TRBD2; J gene: TRBJ2-2; CDR3 protein: CASSPGLAGGSGTGELFF; CDR3 DNA: TGCGCCAGCAGCCCGGGACTAGCGGGAGGGTCGGGCACCGGGGAGCTGTTTTTT
V gene: TRBV5-4; clone size: -; D gene: -; J gene: TRBJ2-3; CDR3 protein: CASSLWVLHTQYF; CDR3 DNA: TGTGCCAGCAGCTTGTGGGTCCTCCATACGCAGTATTTT
V gene: TRBV9; clone size: -; D gene: -; J gene: TRBJ1-3; CDR3 protein: CASSVAPGTTGNTIYF; CDR3 DNA: TGTGCCAGCAGCGTAGCTCCCGGGACAACTGGAAACACCATATATTTT
V gene: TRBV28; clone size: -; D gene: TRBD1; J gene: TRBJ1-6; CDR3 protein: CASSTGTGFSALHF; CDR3 DNA: TGTGCCAGCAGTACCGGGACAGGGTTTTCGGCCCTCCACTTT
V gene: TRBV5-4; clone size: -; D gene: TRBD2; J gene: TRBJ2-4; CDR3 protein: CASSSIASGGDIQYF; CDR3 DNA: TGTGCCAGCAGCTCCATCGCCTCGGGGGGGGACATTCAGTACTTC
V gene: TRBV5-1; clone size: -; D gene: TRBD1; J gene: TRBJ1-1; CDR3 protein: CASSLPGTGGTEAFF; CDR3 DNA: TGCGCCAGCAGCTTGCCTGGGACAGGGGGTACTGAAGCTTTCTTT
V gene: TRBV18; clone size: few; D gene: TRBD1; J gene: TRBJ1-1; CDR3 protein: CASRDRDTEAFF; CDR3 DNA: TGTGCCAGCAGGGACAGGGACACTGAAGCTTTCTTT
V gene: TRBV5-1; clone size: -; D gene: -; J gene: TRBJ1-1; CDR3 protein: CASSYDRLSTEAFF; CDR3 DNA: TGCGCCAGCAGCTATGACAGGCTGAGCACTGAAGCTTTCTTT
V gene: TRBV4-2; clone size: -; D gene: TRBD2; J gene: TRBJ2-1; CDR3 protein: CASSQAAGGYNEQFF; CDR3 DNA: TGTGCCAGCAGCCAAGCTGCGGGAGGGTACAATGAGCAGTTCTTC
V gene: TRBV2; clone size: few; D gene: -; J gene: TRBJ1-2; CDR3 protein: CASSLADYGYTF; CDR3 DNA: TGTGCCAGCAGCCTGGCAGACTATGGCTACACCTTC
V gene: TRBV7-6; clone size: -; D gene: -; J gene: TRBJ1-1; CDR3 protein: CASSLRGDTEAFF; CDR3 DNA: TGTGCCAGCAGCTTAAGAGGGGACACTGAAGCTTTCTTT
V gene: TRBV2; clone size: many; D gene: TRBD2; J gene: TRBJ2-5; CDR3 protein: CASSGLAGGGETQYF; CDR3 DNA: TGTGCCAGCAGTGGACTAGCGGGGGGTGGGGAGACCCAGTACTTC
V gene: TRBV2; clone size: -; D gene: -; J gene: TRBJ2-3; CDR3 protein: CASSESTIAQYF; CDR3 DNA: TGTGCCAGCAGTGAATCGACTATCGCGCAGTATTTT
V gene: TRBV2; clone size: -; D gene: -; J gene: TRBJ1-6; CDR3 protein: CASRGDGRYNSPLHF; CDR3 DNA: TGTGCCAGCAGAGGGGACGGACGCTATAATTCACCCCTCCACTTT